The following is a TCR beta chain sequence with its context. This sample was included in a study of blood T cell repertoires in COVID-19. Study as a whole: Donors in the United States, Italy and Spain gave samples during acute or convalescent COVID-19.

Study processing details: Nucleated cell number was recorded as an estimate derived from reference gene primer amplification. The table came from immunoSEQ multiplex PCR; TCRdb's copy has only in-frame clones and leaves some out. Clonal size and the V and J genes are those of that table, whereas D and trimming came from the DNA. The repertoire holds around 170,000 clones, with 84% as singletons. Recovery among Cohort 3 donors was established by two negative PCRs, clearance, or symptom resolution. Per the germline V gene, CDR1 is LGHDT and CDR2 is YNNKEL (reference sequence). V was trimmed by 1 base and J by 4 bases, leaving 8 bases between them. This CDR3 spans 14 amino acids.

The specimen was PBMCs or T cells enriched from blood (not recorded which). This chain joins TRBV3-1 (or the pseudogene TRBV3-2) and TRBJ1-5; D unclear. This clonotype was obtained from a man in his fifties or sixties who had recovered from COVID-19. As DNA, the CDR3 is TGTGCCAGCAGCCAAGGTACGGGAAATCAGCCCCAGCATTTT. It codes for CASSQGTGNQPQHF.